These T cell receptor beta chains were read from a single sample in a study of blood T cell repertoires in COVID-19. The repertoire was sequenced with immunoSEQ multiplex PCR; TCRdb's copy has only in-frame clones and lacks some. The repertoire holds hundreds of thousands of clones, with approximately 90% as singletons. The sample taken for sequencing was peripheral blood. The receptors shown here come from a woman aged 18-29 years with acute or convalescent COVID-19. The CDR3 runs from the conserved cysteine through the conserved F or W. The D gene is left open where the match is weak. Expanded clones get a size class; other rows say once, few or many, or leave the size out.

>-|TRBV12-5|-|TRBJ1-6
CASGLVSSPLHF
TGTGCTAGTGGTTTGGTTAGTTCACCCCTCCACTTT
>-|TRBV6-5|-|TRBJ2-1
CASSYSRGYNEQFF
TGTGCCAGCAGTTACTCTCGGGGGTACAATGAGCAGTTCTTC
>-|TRBV7-3|-|TRBJ2-3
CASSLEGGVTDTQYF
TGTGCCAGCAGCTTAGAAGGGGGGGTCACAGATACGCAGTATTTT
>-|TRBV5-1|-|TRBJ2-5
CASSLSNPESETQYF
TGCGCCAGCAGCTTGAGTAATCCAGAATCGGAGACCCAGTACTTC
>once|TRBV5-1|-|TRBJ2-5
CASSSWQGVETQYF
TGCGCCAGCAGCTCGTGGCAGGGCGTTGAGACCCAGTACTTC
>-|TRBV3-1/TRBV3-2|TRBD1|TRBJ1-2
CASSSPGQAYGYTF
TGTGCCAGCAGCTCTCCGGGACAGGCCTATGGCTACACCTTC
>-|TRBV15|TRBD2|TRBJ2-2
CATSREKLGTSGHTGELFF
TGTGCCACCAGCAGAGAAAAGCTCGGGACTAGCGGCCACACCGGGGAGCTGTTTTTT
>-|TRBV6-2/TRBV6-3|-|TRBJ1-2
CASSYSTGTARYTF
TGTGCCAGCAGTTACTCCACAGGGACCGCCCGCTACACCTTC
>-|TRBV6-4|TRBD1|TRBJ1-2
CASSDTDRGGYTF
TGTGCCAGCAGTGACACGGACAGGGGTGGCTACACCTTC
>-|TRBV2|TRBD2|TRBJ2-5
CASSTSGGPNYQETQYF
TGTGCCAGCTCTACTAGCGGGGGGCCCAACTACCAAGAGACCCAGTACTTC
>-|TRBV7-2|-|TRBJ2-4
CASSLRQKNIQYF
TGTGCCAGCAGCTTGCGACAGAAAAACATTCAGTACTTC
>-|TRBV7-9|-|TRBJ2-1
CAGANTGYNEQFF
TGTGCCGGGGCAAACACAGGGTACAATGAGCAGTTCTTC
>-|TRBV6-2/TRBV6-3|-|TRBJ1-2
CASSLVPIYFGYTF
TGTGCCAGCAGTTTGGTGCCCATCTATTTTGGCTACACCTTC
>-|TRBV7-6|TRBD2|TRBJ2-3
CASSPPLGGGGADTQYF
TGTGCCAGCAGCCCCCCCCTGGGGGGCGGGGGGGCAGATACGCAGTATTTT
>-|TRBV10-1|-|TRBJ1-3
CASSGEDAGNTIYF
TGCGCCAGCAGTGGAGAGGATGCTGGAAACACCATATATTTT
>-|TRBV6-4|-|TRBJ2-5
CASSRDSQAQTQYF
TGTGCCAGCAGTCGGGACTCCCAAGCGCAGACCCAGTACTTC
>-|TRBV7-6|-|TRBJ1-1
CASSSTGGLNTEAFF
TGTGCCAGCAGCTCTACCGGCGGGTTGAACACTGAAGCTTTCTTT
>-|TRBV19|-|TRBJ2-7
CASSILGADSEQYF
TGTGCCAGTAGTATCCTAGGGGCGGATAGCGAGCAGTACTTC
>-|TRBV19|-|TRBJ1-5
CASSPRGRVDQPQHF
TGTGCCAGTAGTCCCCGGGGGAGGGTTGATCAGCCCCAGCATTTT
>-|TRBV27|TRBD1|TRBJ1-5
CASSPSTGSGQPQHF
TGTGCCAGCAGTCCATCGACAGGGTCGGGTCAGCCCCAGCATTTT
>-|TRBV9|-|TRBJ1-3
CASSVGQVDIDTIYF
TGTGCCAGCAGCGTAGGACAGGTGGATATCGACACCATATATTTT
>-|TRBV5-4|TRBD1|TRBJ1-2
CASSLGGGPNYGYTF
TGTGCCAGCAGCTTAGGGGGCGGACCTAACTATGGCTACACCTTC
>-|TRBV2|-|TRBJ2-5
CASSEAQGASETQYF
TGTGCCAGCAGTGAAGCGCAAGGGGCGAGTGAGACCCAGTACTTC
>-|TRBV9|-|TRBJ2-3
CASSPRAGTWSTDTQYF
TGTGCCAGCAGCCCGCGGGCCGGGACATGGAGCACAGATACGCAGTATTTT
>-|TRBV19|-|TRBJ1-5
CASTLATWNNQPQHF
TGTGCCAGTACCCTAGCGACATGGAACAATCAGCCCCAGCATTTT
>-|TRBV5-6|TRBD1|TRBJ1-1
CASRQTGGNTEAFF
TGTGCCAGCCGCCAGACAGGGGGGAACACTGAAGCTTTCTTT
>few|TRBV9|TRBD2|TRBJ2-1
CASSVETSGYNEQFF
TGTGCCAGCAGCGTAGAAACTAGCGGGTACAATGAGCAGTTCTTC
>-|TRBV7-9|-|TRBJ2-3
CASSPGQGGRDTQYF
TGTGCCAGCAGCCCCGGACAGGGAGGGAGGGATACGCAGTATTTT
>-|TRBV2|-|TRBJ1-1
CASSPRQAGETEAFF
TGTGCCAGCAGTCCTCGACAGGCGGGGGAAACTGAAGCTTTCTTT
>-|TRBV5-4|TRBD1|TRBJ2-4
CASSRGFVDIQYF
TGTGCCAGCTCCAGGGGGTTTGTGGACATTCAGTACTTC
>-|TRBV10-3|-|TRBJ1-2
CAISGSGTRLNYGYTF
TGTGCCATCAGTGGGAGTGGTACGAGGCTTAACTATGGCTACACCTTC
>-|TRBV6-4|TRBD1|TRBJ1-2
CASSETRGLGGYTF
TGTGCCAGCAGCGAAACCAGGGGGCTGGGTGGCTACACCTTC
>-|TRBV10-3|-|TRBJ1-6
CATPPKLTGPFALHF
TGTGCCACCCCTCCGAAGTTGACAGGACCCTTCGCCCTCCACTTT
>-|TRBV14|TRBD2|TRBJ2-2
CASSLAGGGVELFF
TGTGCCAGCAGCCTAGCGGGGGGCGGAGTGGAGCTGTTTTTT
>-|TRBV28|-|TRBJ1-4
CASSVAGDEKLFF
TGTGCCAGCAGTGTTGCAGGGGATGAAAAACTGTTTTTT
>once|TRBV9|-|TRBJ2-5
CASSSTGARDNQETQYF
TGTGCCAGCAGCTCCACCGGGGCCCGGGACAACCAAGAGACCCAGTACTTC
>-|TRBV5-1|TRBD1|TRBJ2-5
CASSSGQPDDVQYF
TGCGCCAGCAGCTCGGGACAGCCCGACGATGTCCAGTACTTC
>-|TRBV4-3|-|TRBJ1-2
CASSNLELPSYGYTF
TGCGCCAGCAGCAACCTTGAACTGCCCTCCTATGGCTACACCTTC
>-|TRBV21-1|-|TRBJ2-2
CASSKVASGGENTGELFF
TGTGCCAGCAGCAAAGTGGCTAGCGGGGGGGAAAACACCGGGGAGCTGTTTTTT
>-|TRBV6-5|-|TRBJ2-7
CASRTYSGYEQYF
TGTGCCAGCAGAACGTACTCGGGGTACGAGCAGTACTTC
>-|TRBV5-1|TRBD1|TRBJ1-5
CASSPGQGSQPQHF
TGCGCCAGCAGCCCGGGACAGGGTTCTCAGCCCCAGCATTTT
>-|TRBV5-1|-|TRBJ1-1
CASSLGPGGTEAFF
TGCGCCAGCAGCTTGGGTCCGGGGGGGACTGAAGCTTTCTTT
>-|TRBV6-5|-|TRBJ2-4
CASSRVGGSKNIQYF
TGTGCCAGCAGCCGAGTTGGGGGCTCCAAAAACATTCAGTACTTC
>-|TRBV7-9|-|TRBJ2-7
CASTRTQGYSYEQYF
TGTGCCAGCACGCGGACACAGGGTTACTCCTACGAGCAGTACTTC
>-|TRBV5-1|TRBD1|TRBJ1-1
CASSYSRDRKGANTEAFF
TGCGCCAGCAGCTACTCCCGGGACAGGAAGGGGGCAAACACTGAAGCTTTCTTT
>once|TRBV5-4|-|TRBJ1-6
CASSLDSNSPLHF
TGTGCCAGCAGCTTAGACAGTAATTCACCCCTCCACTTT